Below, one T cell receptor beta chain is given with its context. What antigen it recognizes has not been identified. No base-level quality is on record; no much larger clone is a single base apart. A MiSeq instrument was used for deep resolution sequencing, which targeted depths ranging from 1 in 1 million up to 1 in 200,000 T cells, with coverage averaging 10x for each clonotype. The immunoSEQ hsTCRB Kit was used to generate TCR beta libraries. Under the source paper's analysis protocol: The data were analyzed with ImmunoSEQ Analyzer and ImmunoSEQ Data Assistant, and V, D and J gene assignments followed IMGT definitions. Clonality, which ranges from 0 to 1, was calculated as one minus the normalized Shannon entropy of productive rearrangement frequencies. Public clonotype analysis was restricted to overrepresented clonotypes comprising at least 0.05% of each patient's repertoire. Repertoires from more than ten age-matched healthy donors in immuneACCESS were used as clonality controls. TCRdb stores this immuneACCESS table with in-frame sequences only. Part of the clones is absent; in the studies checked, under half of the shortfall reflects unresolved V genes, and no reason is known for the rest. D and trimming come from the DNA, and the V and J calls and clone size come from that table. This sample holds more than 200,000 clones; under 80% were observed only once. Over 15% of the sample comes from the top ten.

This specimen comes from a study of cytotoxic CD8 clonotypes in ibrutinib-treated CLL (dated by TCRdb to the early 2020s). Turning to the overall study: In this cohort, more than 14 patients were treatment-naive and ten to eleven were relapsed/refractory, while fewer than 18 had unmutated IGHV. Responses were partial in approximately 24 patients and complete in 2; after median about 68 months follow-up, about 15 stayed in remission and approximately 12 progressed. The response samples were drawn at a median of roughly twelve months into treatment, with a range of about 6 to 36 months. On average, each sample yielded about 250,000 productive templates and around 100,000 productive rearrangements. Of the approximately 86 people in the trial, about two dozen had longitudinal samples available. Cryopreserved peripheral blood mononuclear cells were obtained prior to treatment, at the time of response, and at either disease progression or sustained remission. Every remission and progressive disease sample was obtained while ibrutinib was still being received by the patients.

V loses 0 bases of germline sequence and J loses 0 bases, and the interval between the two ends is 6 bases. CDR1 and CDR2, looked up from the germline V gene, are SGHRS and YFSETQ. Including cysteine and phenylalanine, the CDR3 has 14 amino acids. Of all the DNA, just the CDR3 is kept, 42 bases in frame from base 1. The time point label on this specimen signifies: roughly 23 months on ibrutinib. For TCR beta library preparation, about 1.8 micrograms of genomic DNA were isolated from cryopreserved PBMCs. High-throughput TCR beta sequencing was performed on longitudinal blood samples from CLL patients receiving ibrutinib monotherapy. Patients were enrolled in a phase 2 open-label single-center ibrutinib monotherapy trial. The research as a whole found: At baseline, clonality was higher than in age-matched healthy donors and showed a strong correlation with circulating CD8+ T-cell counts. Public clonotypes were found to be uncommon and were observed to contract or remain stable during treatment; the increase in clonality was shown to reflect expansion of private clonotypes at ibrutinib response. Lymph node repertoires were not examined, and the timing of sampling was not matched between patients in sustained remission and those whose disease progressed. An increase in clonality was observed at ibrutinib response, with clonality remaining stable during sustained remission and falling back toward baseline at progression.

The sequence joins TRBV5-1 to TRBJ1-1; D gene: possibly TRBD1, on 5 matching bases. This clonotype originated in a human donor with chronic lymphocytic leukemia. Source: PBMCs, taken after 24 months of ibrutinib treatment. The CDR3 in this case is CASSLEGMNTEAFF. The DNA sequence reads TGCGCCAGCAGCTTGGAGGGGATGAACACTGAAGCTTTCTTT. With all but the CDR3 taken from the reference TRBV5-1 and TRBJ1-1 genes, the full variable domain is: KAGVTQTPRYLIKTRGQQVTLSCSPISGHRSVSWYQQTPGQGLQFLFEYFSETQRNKGNFPGRFSGRQFSNSRSEMNVSTLELGDSALYLCASSLEGMNTEAFFGQGTRLTVV.